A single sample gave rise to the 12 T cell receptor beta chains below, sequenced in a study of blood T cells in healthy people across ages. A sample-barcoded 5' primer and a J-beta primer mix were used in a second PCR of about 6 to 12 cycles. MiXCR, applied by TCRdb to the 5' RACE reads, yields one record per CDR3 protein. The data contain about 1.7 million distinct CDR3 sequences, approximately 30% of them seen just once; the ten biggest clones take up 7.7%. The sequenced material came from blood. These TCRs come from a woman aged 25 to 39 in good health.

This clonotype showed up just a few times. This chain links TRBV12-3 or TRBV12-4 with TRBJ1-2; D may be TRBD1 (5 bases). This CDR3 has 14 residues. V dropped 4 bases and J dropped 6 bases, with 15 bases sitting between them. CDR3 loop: CASSSLAGEDGYTF. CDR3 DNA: TGTGCCAGCAGTTCCTTAGCGGGGGAGGATGGCTACACCTTC.

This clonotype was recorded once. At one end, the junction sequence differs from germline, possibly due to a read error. DNA for the CDR3: TGTGCCGGCAGTCCGGACAGCTACGAGCAGTACTTC. It specifies CAGSPDSYEQYF. The chain employs TRBV7-2 and TRBJ2-7; tentative D call: TRBD1 (6 bases). Per germline, CDR1 SGHTA and CDR2 FQGNSA. CDR3 length: 12 residues.

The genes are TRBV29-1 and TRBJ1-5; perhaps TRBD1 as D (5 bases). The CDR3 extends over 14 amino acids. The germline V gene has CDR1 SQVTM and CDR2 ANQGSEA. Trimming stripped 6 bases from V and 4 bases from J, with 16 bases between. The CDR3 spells CSVAGPTGNQPQHF. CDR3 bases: TGCAGCGTCGCCGGGCCTACAGGAAATCAGCCCCAGCATTTT.

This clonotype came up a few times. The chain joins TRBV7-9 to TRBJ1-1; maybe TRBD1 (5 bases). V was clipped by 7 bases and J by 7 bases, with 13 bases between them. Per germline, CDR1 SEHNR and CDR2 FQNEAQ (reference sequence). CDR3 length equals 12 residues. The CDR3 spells CASIPGGGEAFF. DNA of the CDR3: TGTGCCAGCATCCCGGGGGGGGGTGAAGCTTTCTTT.

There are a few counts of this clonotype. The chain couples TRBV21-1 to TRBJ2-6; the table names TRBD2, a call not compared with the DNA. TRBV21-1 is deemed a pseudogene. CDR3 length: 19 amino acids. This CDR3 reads CASSKGSREYHTGANVLTF. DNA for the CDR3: TGTGCCAGCAGCAAAGGATCGCGGGAGTATCACACTGGGGCCAACGTCCTGACTTTC.

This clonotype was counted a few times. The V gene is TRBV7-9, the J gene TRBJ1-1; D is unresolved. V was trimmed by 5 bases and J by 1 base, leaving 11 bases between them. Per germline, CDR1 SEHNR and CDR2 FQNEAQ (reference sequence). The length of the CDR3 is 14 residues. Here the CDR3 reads CASSNLAKNTEAFF. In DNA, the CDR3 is TGTGCCAGCAGCAACCTCGCGAAGAACACTGAAGCTTTCTTT.

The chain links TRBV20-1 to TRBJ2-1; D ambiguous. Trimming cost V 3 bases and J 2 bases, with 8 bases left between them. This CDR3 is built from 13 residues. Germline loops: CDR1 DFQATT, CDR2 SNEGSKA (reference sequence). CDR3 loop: CSASRPAYNEQFF. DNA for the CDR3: TGCAGTGCTAGTCGGCCCGCCTACAATGAGCAGTTCTTC.

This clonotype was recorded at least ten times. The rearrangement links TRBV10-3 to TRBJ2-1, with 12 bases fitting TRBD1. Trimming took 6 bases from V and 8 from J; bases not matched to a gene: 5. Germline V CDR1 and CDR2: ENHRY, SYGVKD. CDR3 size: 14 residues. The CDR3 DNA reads TGTGCCATCAGCCGGGACAGGGGGCAGGATGAGCAGTTCTTC. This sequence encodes CAISRDRGQDEQFF.

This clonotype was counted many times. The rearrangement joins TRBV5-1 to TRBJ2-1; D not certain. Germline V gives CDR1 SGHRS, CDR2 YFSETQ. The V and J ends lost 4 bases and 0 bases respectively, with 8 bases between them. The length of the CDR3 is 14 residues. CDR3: CASSPVGSYNEQFF. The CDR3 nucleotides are TGCGCCAGCAGCCCGGTGGGCTCCTACAATGAGCAGTTCTTC.

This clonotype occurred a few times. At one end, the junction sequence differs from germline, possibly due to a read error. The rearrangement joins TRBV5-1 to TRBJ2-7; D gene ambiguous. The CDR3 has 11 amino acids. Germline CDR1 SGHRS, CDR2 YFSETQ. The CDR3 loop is CAGSFGYEQYF. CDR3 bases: TGCGCCGGCAGCTTCGGGTACGAGCAGTACTTC.

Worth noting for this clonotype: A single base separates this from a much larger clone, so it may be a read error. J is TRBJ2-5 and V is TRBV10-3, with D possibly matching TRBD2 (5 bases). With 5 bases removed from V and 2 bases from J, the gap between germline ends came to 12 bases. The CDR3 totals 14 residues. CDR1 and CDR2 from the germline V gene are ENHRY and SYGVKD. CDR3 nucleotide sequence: TGTGCCATCAGTAAGCCGGGGAGACAAGAGACCCAGTACTTC. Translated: CAISKPGRQETQYF.

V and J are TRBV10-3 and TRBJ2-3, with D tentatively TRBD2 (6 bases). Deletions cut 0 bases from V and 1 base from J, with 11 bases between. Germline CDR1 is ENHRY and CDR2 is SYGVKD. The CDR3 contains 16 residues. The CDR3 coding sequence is TGTGCCATCAGTGAGTCGACTGGGACTCGCACAGATACGCAGTATTTT. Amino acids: CAISESTGTRTDTQYF.